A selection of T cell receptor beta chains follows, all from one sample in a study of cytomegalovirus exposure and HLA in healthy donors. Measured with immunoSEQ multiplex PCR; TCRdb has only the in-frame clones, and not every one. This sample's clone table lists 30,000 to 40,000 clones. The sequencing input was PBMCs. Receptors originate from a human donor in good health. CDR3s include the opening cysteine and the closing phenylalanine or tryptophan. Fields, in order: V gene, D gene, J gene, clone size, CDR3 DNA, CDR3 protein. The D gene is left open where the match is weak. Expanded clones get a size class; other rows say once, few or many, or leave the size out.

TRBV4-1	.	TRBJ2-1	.	TGCGCCAGCAGCCAAGCCCCAGCGCTTAGCTCCTACAATGAGCAGTTCTTC	CASSQAPALSSYNEQFF
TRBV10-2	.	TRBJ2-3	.	TGCGCCAGCAGTGTCCGGCAGGGTTTACCAGATACGCAGTATTTT	CASSVRQGLPDTQYF
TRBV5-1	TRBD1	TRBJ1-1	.	TGCGCCAGCAGCCCTCACCTTGGACAGGGGCCTTTGACTGAAGCTTTCTTT	CASSPHLGQGPLTEAFF
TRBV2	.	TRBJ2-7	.	TGTGCCAGCCACGCGTCTGAGTACGAGCAGTACTTC	CASHASEYEQYF
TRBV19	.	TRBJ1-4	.	TGTGCCAGTAGATCGGACAGTAATGAAAAACTGTTTTTT	CASRSDSNEKLFF
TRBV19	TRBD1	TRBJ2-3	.	TGTGCCAGTAGTATCCCAGGGGGCCGTATCACAGATACGCAGTATTTT	CASSIPGGRITDTQYF
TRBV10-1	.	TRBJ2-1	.	TGCGCCAGCAGTGAGCAGGGAACTAATGAGCAGTTCTTC	CASSEQGTNEQFF
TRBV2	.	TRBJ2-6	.	TGTGCCAGCAGCGGCCAGGGTATCTCTGGGGCCAACGTCCTGACTTTC	CASSGQGISGANVLTF
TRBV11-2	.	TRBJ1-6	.	TGTGCCAGCAGCGATCGACAGTCCAATTCACCCCTCCACTTT	CASSDRQSNSPLHF
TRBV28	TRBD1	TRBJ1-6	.	TGTGCCAGCAGACCACCAGGACAGGTCCTAAGCTCCTATAATTCACCCCTCCACTTT	CASRPPGQVLSSYNSPLHF
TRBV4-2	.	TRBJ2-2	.	TGTGCCAGCAGGTCGACAGGGAACACCGGGGAGCTGTTTTTT	CASRSTGNTGELFF
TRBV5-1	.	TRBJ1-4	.	TGCGCCAGCAGCCCCCTTACAACTAATGAAAAACTGTTTTTT	CASSPLTTNEKLFF
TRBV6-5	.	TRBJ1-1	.	TGTGCCAGCAGTCCCCCAGGGGCCCGCACTGAAGCTTTCTTT	CASSPPGARTEAFF
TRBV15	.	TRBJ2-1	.	TGTGCCACCAGCAGGGAGTTGGGAGGCCATGAGCAGTTCTTC	CATSRELGGHEQFF
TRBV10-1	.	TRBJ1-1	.	TGCGCCAGCAGTGAGTCGGGCCTGGGAGCTTTCTTT	CASSESGLGAFF
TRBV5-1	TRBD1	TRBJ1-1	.	TGCGCCAGCAGCGGCCTACAGGGGGCTCTCACTGAAGATTTCTTT	CASSGLQGALTEDFF
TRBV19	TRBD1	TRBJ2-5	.	TGTGCCAGTAGTCGGGGACAGCAAGAGACCCAGTACTTC	CASSRGQQETQYF
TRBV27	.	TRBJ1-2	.	TGTGCCAGCAAAGATAACAGGGAAATCGGCGGCTACACCTTC	CASKDNREIGGYTF
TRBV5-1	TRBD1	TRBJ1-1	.	TGCGCCAGCAGCAGGGACAGGGACGTACTGCCTAACACTGAAGCTTTCTTT	CASSRDRDVLPNTEAFF
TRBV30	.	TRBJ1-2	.	TGTGCCTGGAATCAACGGAGTGGCTACACCTTC	CAWNQRSGYTF
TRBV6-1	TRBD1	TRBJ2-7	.	TGTGCCAGCAAGATGGGACAGCCCTACGAGCAGTACTTC	CASKMGQPYEQYF
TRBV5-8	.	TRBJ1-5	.	TGTGCCAGCAGCTTGGGGGCAGGGTATAGCAATCAGCCCCAGCATTTT	CASSLGAGYSNQPQHF
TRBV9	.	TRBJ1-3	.	TGTGCCAGCAGCCTAGGGCGGGCGGGAGGAAACACCATATATTTT	CASSLGRAGGNTIYF
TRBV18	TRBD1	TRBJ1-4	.	TGTGCCAGCTCACGGGGGACAGGTGGCCTCGAAAAACTGTTTTTT	CASSRGTGGLEKLFF
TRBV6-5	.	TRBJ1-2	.	TGTGCCAGCAGACAGGGTTTCGGTGGCTACACCTTC	CASRQGFGGYTF
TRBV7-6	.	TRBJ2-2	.	TGTGCCAGCAGCGGTAACAGGGCAGGGGAGCTGTTTTTT	CASSGNRAGELFF
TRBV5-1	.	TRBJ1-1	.	TGCGCCAGCAGCTTGGACAGGGCCACTCTGAACACTGAAGCTTTCTTT	CASSLDRATLNTEAFF
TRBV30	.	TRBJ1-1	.	TGTGCCTTACAGGGCTTAGACACTGAAGCTTTCTTT	CALQGLDTEAFF
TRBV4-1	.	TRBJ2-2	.	TGCGCCAGCAGCCAAGTGGTGACAGGCTCGTACACCGGGGAGCTGTTTTTT	CASSQVVTGSYTGELFF
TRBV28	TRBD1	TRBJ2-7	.	TGTGCCAGCAGGAAACCACAGGGGGCCTACGAGCAGTACTTC	CASRKPQGAYEQYF
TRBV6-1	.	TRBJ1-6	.	TGTGCCAGCAGTGATCGGTGGGGGGCCTATAATTCACCCCTCCACTTT	CASSDRWGAYNSPLHF
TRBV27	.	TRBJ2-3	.	TGTGCCAGCAGTTTACAGGGTAGGATAACAGATACGCAGTATTTT	CASSLQGRITDTQYF
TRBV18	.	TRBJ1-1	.	TGTGCCAGCTCACCAGACAGGTCGGGGTACACTGAAGCTTTCTTT	CASSPDRSGYTEAFF
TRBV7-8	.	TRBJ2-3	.	TGTGCCAGCAGCTTAGCGCGGAGGACAGATACGCAGTATTTT	CASSLARRTDTQYF
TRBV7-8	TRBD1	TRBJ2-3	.	TGTGCCAGCAGCGGACAGGGGACTAGCACAGATACGCAGTATTTT	CASSGQGTSTDTQYF
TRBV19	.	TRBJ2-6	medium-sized	TGTGCCAGTAGATACACAGGACCCTCTGGGGCCAACGTCCTGACTTTC	CASRYTGPSGANVLTF
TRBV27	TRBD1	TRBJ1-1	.	TGTGCCAGCAGTTTGACAGGGATCGGTGAAGCTTTCTTT	CASSLTGIGEAFF
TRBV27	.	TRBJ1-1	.	TGTGCCAGCAGTTGGGGGGAAGGAACTGAAGCTTTCTTT	CASSWGEGTEAFF
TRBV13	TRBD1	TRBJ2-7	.	TGTGCCAGCAGCTCCTCACAGGGGTCCAAGGTGAGCCTCCACTACGAGCAGTACTTC	CASSSSQGSKVSLHYEQYF
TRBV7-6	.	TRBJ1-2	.	TGTGCCAGCAGCAAGCAGACAGAGTACTATGGCTACACCTTC	CASSKQTEYYGYTF
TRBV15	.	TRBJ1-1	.	TGTGCCACCAGCAGCCGGGGGGACACTGAAGCTTTCTTT	CATSSRGDTEAFF
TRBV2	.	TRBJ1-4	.	TGTGCCAGCAGTCACGGACAAGCAACTAATGAAAAACTGTTTTTT	CASSHGQATNEKLFF
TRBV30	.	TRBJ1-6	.	TGTGCCTGGAGAAGGGGATTCTCACCCCTCCACTTT	CAWRRGFSPLHF
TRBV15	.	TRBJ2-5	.	TGTGCCACCAGCAGAGATACGGGATTGGTCAGTCAAGAGACCCAGTACTTC	CATSRDTGLVSQETQYF
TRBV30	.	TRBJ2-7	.	TGTGCCTGGAGTGTAAAAAGGGGCTACGAGCAGTACTTC	CAWSVKRGYEQYF
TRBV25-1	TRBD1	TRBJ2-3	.	TGTGCCAGCAGTGTAGTAGGGGGCGCAGATACGCAGTATTTT	CASSVVGGADTQYF
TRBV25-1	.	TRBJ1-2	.	TGTGCCAGCAGTGAAAGTTTCCGGGAGGCTGATGGCTACACCTTC	CASSESFREADGYTF
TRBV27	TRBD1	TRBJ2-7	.	TGTGCCAGCAGTTTATCCTCAGGGGGTTTTGCCTACGAGCAGTACTTC	CASSLSSGGFAYEQYF
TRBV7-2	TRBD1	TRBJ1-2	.	TGTGCCAGCAGTCCTATCCGAGCGGACAGGAGCTATGGCTACACCTTC	CASSPIRADRSYGYTF
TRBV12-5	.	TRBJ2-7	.	TGTGCTAGTGGTTTGGCGAGCGCCTACGAGCAGTACTTC	CASGLASAYEQYF
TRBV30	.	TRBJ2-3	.	TGTGCCTGTAGCCCAGGGTCGGGCACAGATACGCAGTATTTT	CACSPGSGTDTQYF
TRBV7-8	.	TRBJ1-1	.	TGTGCCAGCAGCAATCAGGGGAACACTGAAGCTTTCTTT	CASSNQGNTEAFF
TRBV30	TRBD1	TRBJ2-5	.	TGTGCCTGGAGTGGACAGGGGGCCGTCGGGGAGCAGTACTTC	CAWSGQGAVGEQYF